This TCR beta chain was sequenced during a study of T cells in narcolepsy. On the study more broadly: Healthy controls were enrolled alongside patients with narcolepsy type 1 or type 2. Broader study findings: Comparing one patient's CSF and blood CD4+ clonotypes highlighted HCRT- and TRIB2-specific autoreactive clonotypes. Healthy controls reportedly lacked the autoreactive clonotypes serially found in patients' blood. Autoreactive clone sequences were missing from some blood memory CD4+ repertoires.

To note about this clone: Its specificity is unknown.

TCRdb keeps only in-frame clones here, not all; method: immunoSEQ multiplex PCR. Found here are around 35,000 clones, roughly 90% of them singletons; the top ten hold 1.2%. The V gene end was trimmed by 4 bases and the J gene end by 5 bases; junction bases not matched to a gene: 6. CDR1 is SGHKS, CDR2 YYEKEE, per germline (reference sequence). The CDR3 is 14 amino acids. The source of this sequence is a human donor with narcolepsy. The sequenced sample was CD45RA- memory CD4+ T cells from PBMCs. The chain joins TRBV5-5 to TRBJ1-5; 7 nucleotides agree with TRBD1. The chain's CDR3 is CASSPQGGDQPQHF. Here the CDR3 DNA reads TGTGCCAGCAGCCCTCAGGGGGGGGATCAGCCCCAGCATTTT.